This TCR beta chain emerged from a study of patients and donors after allogeneic stem cell transplantation. This CDR3 region has 16 residues. TCRdb independently ran MiXCR on the RT-PCR reads; one entry per CDR3 protein. The repertoire holds under 170,000 distinct CDR3 sequences, with 30% to 45% as singletons. The receptor comes from a human donor who was either an allogeneic HSCT recipient or a stem cell or donor lymphocyte infusion donor (not recorded which). It is not recorded whose cells these are; they may come from a transplant donor. V is TRBV3-2 and J is TRBJ2-3; TRBD1, the table's D call, lacks a check against the DNA. TRBV3-2 is described as a pseudogene. Material for sequencing was blood, either unsorted or a sorted T cell fraction (not recorded which). CDR3 region: CASTRGRRGTTDTQYF. CDR3 DNA sequence: TGTGCCAGCACCAGGGGAAGGCGGGGGACCACAGATACGCAGTATTTT.